The clone carrying this T cell receptor (beta chain) turned up a few times. The sequencing template was cDNA reverse transcribed from extracted RNA. Sequenced by immunoSEQ multiplex PCR; TCRdb stores in-frame clones only, minus some. The sample has under 250,000 clones, approximately 67% seen once; the top ten hold roughly 1.2%. Treatment meaning: oral pan-JAK inhibitor, 5-10 mg twice daily. Collected material from alopecia areata patients comprised lesional scalp punch biopsies and peripheral blood. This sample is part of a study of CD8+ T cells in alopecia areata. Study-level information: Percentage of affected scalp area was the basis on which treated patients' severity was scored.

This specimen was CD4+ T cells sorted from blood, taken around week 44, from a patient treated with tofacitinib. The sequence came from a human donor with alopecia areata.

CDR3 bases: TGCAGCGTTGAATTTTGGGGCCGTTTGAGTGGCTACACCTTC. Amino acids: CSVEFWGRLSGYTF. V is TRBV29-1 and J is TRBJ1-2; tentative D call: TRBD1 (5 bases). Germline V lookup: CDR1 SQVTM, CDR2 ANQGSEA. Trimming took 2 bases from V and 7 from J, leaving 17 bases between them. The CDR3 length is 14 residues. Based on the CDR3 plus reference TRBV29-1 and TRBJ1-2, the full variable domain is SAVISQKPSRDICQRGTSLTIQCQVDSQVTMMFWYRQQPGQSLTLIATANQGSEATYESGFVIDKFPISRPNLTFSTLTVSNMSPEDSSIYLCSVEFWGRLSGYTFGSGTRLTVV.